This T cell receptor (beta chain) was profiled in a study of T cells after yellow fever vaccination. Background on the study: Those fractions that held only low numbers of cells were prepared using the SMART-Seq v4 Ultra Low Input RNA kit. Findings and limits, study-wide: High-abundance clonotypes from the bulk population could contaminate FACS-sorted repertoires. By day 5 rather than day 15, the secondary response had peaked, though it was weaker.

Via MiXCR, TCRdb re-called the 5' RACE reads, giving one row per CDR3 protein. This sample yields some 160,000 distinct CDR3 sequences, of which about a tenth are seen a single time; roughly a third belongs to the top ten. Comments on this clonotype: Its specificity is not known.

Germline V gene data show CDR1 as DFQATT and CDR2 as SNEGSKA (reference sequence). With 4 bases removed from V and 7 bases from J, the gap between germline ends came to 15 bases. The CDR3 has 13 amino acids. The chain combines TRBV20-1 with TRBJ2-3; D is possibly TRBD2 (5 bases). Sequenced here: CD8+ T cells sorted from PBMCs, sampled 45 days after the yellow fever booster vaccination. The source is a man younger than 30 who received the YFV17D yellow fever vaccine. The CDR3: CSAKSSGLYTQYF. The CDR3 coding sequence is TGCAGTGCTAAATCCAGCGGTCTCTATACGCAGTATTTT.